A single sample gave rise to the 13 T cell receptor beta chains below, sequenced in a study of T cell repertoires in cytomegalovirus infection. TCRdb re-derived calls from the reads in MiXCR, one entry per CDR3 protein. Among roughly 990,000 distinct CDR3 sequences listed, roughly 30% were seen once. No antigen is known for these receptors. The sequences come from cultured CD8+ T cells from PBMCs, collected from culture after CMV antigen stimulation. These receptors all come from a human donor in good health (CMV status not recorded). Some clones in this sample may be carry-over from other donors' samples.

The CDR3 loop is CSVEGGSSTEAFF. The CDR3 DNA sequence: TGCAGCGTTGAAGGGGGGTCGAGCACTGAAGCTTTCTTT. J is TRBJ1-1 and V is TRBV29-1, with D possibly being TRBD1 (5 bases). Trimming shortened V by 1 base and J by 4 bases, and 10 bases separated the two germline ends. Germline V gene lookup returns CDR1 SQVTM and CDR2 ANQGSEA. CDR3 size: 13 residues.

A note on this clonotype: A clone one base away is much larger, so this may be a read error. J is TRBJ1-5 and V is TRBV7-6, with D uncertain. This CDR3 has 13 residues. The V and J ends lost 0 bases and 9 bases respectively, with 9 bases between them. Germline loops: CDR1 SGHVS, CDR2 FNYEAQ. The CDR3 reads CASSLAAHRPQHF. The CDR3 DNA reads as TGTGCCAGCAGCTTAGCGGCCCATCGGCCCCAGCATTTT.

The chain combines TRBV2 with TRBJ2-2, with D unresolved. Germline CDR1 reads SNHLY; CDR2 reads FYNNEI. The CDR3 totals 14 residues. Trimming shortened V by 2 bases and J by 6 bases, and 10 bases separated the two germline ends. CDR3 nucleotide sequence: TGTGCCAGCAGTGAACCCGGGCTAGCCGGGGAGCTGTTTTTT. It encodes CASSEPGLAGELFF.

The chain joins TRBV6-5 to TRBJ2-2; either TRBD1 or TRBD2 may fit D (6 bases each). Germline CDR1 and CDR2: MNHEY and SVGAGI. The ends were cut back, 0 bases at V and 4 bases at J, with 18 bases in the middle. This CDR3 has 18 residues. For the CDR3, the DNA is TGTGCCAGCAGTTACTCGAGTAGAGGGGGGCGGGTCACCGGGGAGCTGTTTTTT. As protein: CASSYSSRGGRVTGELFF.

This clonotype came up a few times. The chain's CDR3 is CALRQANTGELFF. The CDR3 DNA is TGTGCCTTAAGACAGGCGAACACCGGGGAGCTGTTTTTT. The rearrangement uses TRBV7-9 and TRBJ2-2; tentatively, D is TRBD1 (6 bases). V lost 11 bases to trimming and J lost 0 bases, with 10 bases between them. Germline CDR1 reads SEHNR; CDR2 reads FQNEAQ (reference sequence). The CDR3 runs 13 residues.

The chain couples TRBV24-1 to TRBJ2-1, with a tentative D call TRBD1 (5 bases). This CDR3 has 15 residues. The V end lost 3 bases, the J end lost 4 bases, and 12 bases lay between the germline ends. Germline V gives CDR1 KGHDR, CDR2 SFDVKD. The CDR3 bases are TGTGCCACCAGTGATCACTCCACAGGTTACAATGAGCAGTTCTTC. Its protein product is CATSDHSTGYNEQFF.

The sample holds a few counts of this clonotype. J is TRBJ1-1 and V is TRBV29-1, with a weak D call TRBD1 (5 bases). The CDR3 totals 12 residues. Trimming took off 4 bases at V and 4 bases at J, with 10 bases between the two ends. CDR1 and CDR2 from the germline V gene are SQVTM and ANQGSEA. For the CDR3, the DNA is TGCAGCGTTGCGGGGGTGAGCACTGAAGCTTTCTTT. Encoded protein: CSVAGVSTEAFF.

This clonotype was found a few times. The rearrangement links TRBV7-8 to TRBJ2-3, with a weak D call TRBD2 (7 bases). V lost 7 bases, J lost 4 bases, and 18 bases lay in between. The CDR3 is 15 residues long. Germline V gene lookup returns CDR1 SGHVS and CDR2 FQNEAQ. The CDR3 is CASNLGGGSSDTQYF. For the CDR3, the DNA is TGTGCCAGCAACCTAGGGGGGGGAAGTTCAGATACGCAGTATTTT.

In this sample, this clonotype turned up a few times. CDR3 in amino acids: CASSIPPTGAEAFF. For the CDR3, the DNA is TGTGCCAGTAGTATCCCCCCGACAGGGGCTGAAGCTTTCTTT. The chain couples TRBV19 to TRBJ1-1; 8 bases match TRBD1. V shed 3 bases and J 6 bases; nucleotides not matched to a gene: 6. Germline V gives CDR1 LNHDA, CDR2 SQIVND (reference sequence). The CDR3 spans 14 residues.

The chain combines TRBV4-2 with TRBJ2-1, with TRBD2 identical over 9 bases. With 7 bases clipped from V and 3 bases from J, the junction kept 7 bases outside the gene matches. Germline V gene lookup returns CDR1 LGHNA and CDR2 YNFKEQ. The CDR3 is made up of 15 amino acids. The CDR3 reads CASTEAGGIYNEQFF. Written as DNA, the CDR3 is TGTGCCAGCACAGAGGCGGGGGGGATCTACAATGAGCAGTTCTTC.

This chain joins TRBV20-1 and TRBJ2-7, with 9 bases matching TRBD1. Germline trimming cut 5 bases from V and 5 bases from J; bases unmatched to any gene: 10. The germline V gene has CDR1 DFQATT and CDR2 SNEGSKA (reference sequence). The CDR3 totals 14 residues. Written as DNA, the CDR3 is TGCAGTGCTCCCGAGCCGGGACAGGGACACGAGCAGTACTTC. Amino acid sequence: CSAPEPGQGHEQYF.

The count of this clonotype is one. A read error may account for a junction end that differs from germline. The chain recombines TRBV28 with TRBJ2-3; 11 bases fit TRBD2. The CDR3 has 17 residues. Germline loops: CDR1 MDHEN, CDR2 SYDVKM. In DNA form, the CDR3 reads TGTGTCAGCAAACTAGCGGGGGAGACCTCTAGCACAGATACGCAGTATTTT. Translating it yields CVSKLAGETSSTDTQYF.

The chain combines TRBV11-3 with TRBJ2-5; the match to TRBD1 covers 10 bases. The CDR3 contains 16 residues. Unmatched junction bases numbered 10, after V lost 5 bases and J lost 4 bases. CDR1 and CDR2 from the germline V gene are SGHNT and YENEEA. CDR3 sequence reads: CASSDRDRGTTETQYF. CDR3 nucleotides: TGTGCCAGCAGCGACCGGGACAGGGGCACGACAGAGACCCAGTACTTC.